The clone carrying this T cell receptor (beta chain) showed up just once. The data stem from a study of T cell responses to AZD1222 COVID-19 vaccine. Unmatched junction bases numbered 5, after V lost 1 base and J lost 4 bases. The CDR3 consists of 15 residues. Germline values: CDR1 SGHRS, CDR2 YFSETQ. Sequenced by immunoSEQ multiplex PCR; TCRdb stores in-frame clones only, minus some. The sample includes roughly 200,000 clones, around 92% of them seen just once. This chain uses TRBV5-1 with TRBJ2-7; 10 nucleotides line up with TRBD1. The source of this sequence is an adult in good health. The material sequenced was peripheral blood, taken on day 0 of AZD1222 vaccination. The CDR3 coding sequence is TGCGCCAGCAGCTTGTCCGGGACAGGGGCTTACGAGCAGTACTTC. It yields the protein CASSLSGTGAYEQYF.